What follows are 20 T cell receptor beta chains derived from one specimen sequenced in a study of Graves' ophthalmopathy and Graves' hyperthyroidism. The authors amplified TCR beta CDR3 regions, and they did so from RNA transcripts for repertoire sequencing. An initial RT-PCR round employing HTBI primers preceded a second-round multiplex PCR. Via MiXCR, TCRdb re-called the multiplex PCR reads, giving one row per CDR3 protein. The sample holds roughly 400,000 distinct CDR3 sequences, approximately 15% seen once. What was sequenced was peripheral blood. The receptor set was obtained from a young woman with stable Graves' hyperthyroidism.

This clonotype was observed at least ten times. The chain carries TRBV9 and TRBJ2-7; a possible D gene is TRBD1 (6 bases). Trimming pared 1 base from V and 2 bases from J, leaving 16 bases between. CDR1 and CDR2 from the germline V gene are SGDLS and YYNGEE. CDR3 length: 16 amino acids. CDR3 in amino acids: CASSVTPTTGTYEQYF. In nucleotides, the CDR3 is TGTGCCAGCAGCGTAACTCCGACGACAGGAACCTACGAGCAGTACTTC.

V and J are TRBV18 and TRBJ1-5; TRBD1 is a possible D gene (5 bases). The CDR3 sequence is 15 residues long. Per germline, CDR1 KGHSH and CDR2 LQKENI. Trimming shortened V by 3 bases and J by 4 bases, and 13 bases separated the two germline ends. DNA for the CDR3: TGTGCCAGCTCACCGGATGGACATAGGAATCAGCCCCAGCATTTT. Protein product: CASSPDGHRNQPQHF.

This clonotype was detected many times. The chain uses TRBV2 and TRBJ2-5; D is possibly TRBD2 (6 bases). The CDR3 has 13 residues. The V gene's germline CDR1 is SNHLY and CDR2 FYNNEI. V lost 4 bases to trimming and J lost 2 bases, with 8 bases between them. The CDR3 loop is CASSGDFQETQYF. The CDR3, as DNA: TGTGCCAGCAGTGGGGACTTTCAAGAGACCCAGTACTTC.

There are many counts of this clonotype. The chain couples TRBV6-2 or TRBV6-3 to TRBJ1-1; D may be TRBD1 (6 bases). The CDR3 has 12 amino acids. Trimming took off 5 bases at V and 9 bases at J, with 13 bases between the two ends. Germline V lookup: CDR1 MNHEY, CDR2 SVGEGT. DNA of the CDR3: TGTGCCAGCAGTCACGGGACAAAGAAAGCTTTCTTT. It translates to CASSHGTKKAFF.

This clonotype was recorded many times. The CDR3 loop is CSAPGGRGMAGPNQPQHF. Here the CDR3 DNA reads TGCAGTGCTCCCGGGGGGCGAGGGATGGCGGGGCCCAATCAGCCCCAGCATTTT. The chain has TRBV20-1 and TRBJ1-5, with D perhaps TRBD1 (6 bases). V was clipped by 5 bases and J by 3 bases, with 26 bases between them. The CDR3 totals 18 residues. The germline V gene has CDR1 DFQATT and CDR2 SNEGSKA (reference sequence).

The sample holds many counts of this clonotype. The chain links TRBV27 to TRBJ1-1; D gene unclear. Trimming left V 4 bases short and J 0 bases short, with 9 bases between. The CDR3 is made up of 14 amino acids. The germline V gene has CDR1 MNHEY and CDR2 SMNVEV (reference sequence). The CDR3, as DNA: TGTGCCAGCAGTTCTATAGGCGTGAACACTGAAGCTTTCTTT. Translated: CASSSIGVNTEAFF.

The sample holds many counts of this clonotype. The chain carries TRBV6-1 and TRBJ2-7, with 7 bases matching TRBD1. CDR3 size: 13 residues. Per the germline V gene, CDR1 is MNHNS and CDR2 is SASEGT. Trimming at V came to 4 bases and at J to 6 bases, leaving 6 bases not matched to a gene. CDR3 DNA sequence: TGTGCCAGCAGTGGTCACAGGGGTACCGAGCAGTACTTC. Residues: CASSGHRGTEQYF.

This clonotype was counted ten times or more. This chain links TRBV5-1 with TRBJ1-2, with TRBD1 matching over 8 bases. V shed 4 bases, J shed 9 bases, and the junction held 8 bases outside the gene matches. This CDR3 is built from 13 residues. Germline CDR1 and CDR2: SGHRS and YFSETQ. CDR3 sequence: CASSLTGEGSYTF. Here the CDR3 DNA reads TGCGCCAGCAGCCTGACAGGGGAGGGAAGCTACACCTTC. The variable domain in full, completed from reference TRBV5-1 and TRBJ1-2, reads KAGVTQTPRYLIKTRGQQVTLSCSPISGHRSVSWYQQTPGQGLQFLFEYFSETQRNKGNFPGRFSGRQFSNSRSEMNVSTLELGDSALYLCASSLTGEGSYTFGSGTRLTVV.

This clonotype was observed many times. This CDR3 reads CASSLKWNSPLHF. In nucleotides, the CDR3 is TGTGCCAGCAGCCTGAAGTGGAATTCACCCCTCCACTTT. This chain links TRBV6-1 with TRBJ1-6; D is unclear. Trimming cost V 6 bases and J 7 bases, with 10 bases left between them. CDR1 and CDR2 (germline): MNHNS, SASEGT. This CDR3 is built from 13 residues.

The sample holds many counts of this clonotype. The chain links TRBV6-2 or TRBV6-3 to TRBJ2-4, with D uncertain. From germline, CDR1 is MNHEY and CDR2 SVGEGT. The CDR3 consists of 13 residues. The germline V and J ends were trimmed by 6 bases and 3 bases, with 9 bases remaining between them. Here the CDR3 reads CASRPGRKNIQYF. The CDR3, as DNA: TGTGCCAGCAGGCCAGGACGCAAAAACATTCAGTACTTC.

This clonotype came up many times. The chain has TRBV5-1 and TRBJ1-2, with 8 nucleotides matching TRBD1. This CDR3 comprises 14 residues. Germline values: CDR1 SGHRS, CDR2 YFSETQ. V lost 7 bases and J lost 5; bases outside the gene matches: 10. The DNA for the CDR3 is TGCGCCAGCGCTCCAGGGGGCGCCGGGTATGGCTACACCTTC. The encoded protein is CASAPGGAGYGYTF.

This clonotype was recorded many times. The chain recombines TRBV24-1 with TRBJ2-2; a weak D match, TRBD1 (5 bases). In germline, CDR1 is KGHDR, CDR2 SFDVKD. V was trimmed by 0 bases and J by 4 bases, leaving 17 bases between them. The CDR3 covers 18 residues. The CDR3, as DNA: TGTGCCACCAGTGATTTGCGTTTCGGCTCCACAGGCACCGGGGAGCTGTTTTTT. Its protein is CATSDLRFGSTGTGELFF.

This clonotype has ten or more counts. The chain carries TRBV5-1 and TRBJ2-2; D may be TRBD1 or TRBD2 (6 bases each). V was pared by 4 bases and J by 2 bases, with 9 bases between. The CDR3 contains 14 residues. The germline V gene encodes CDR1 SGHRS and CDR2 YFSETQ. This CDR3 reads CASSAGHNTGELFF. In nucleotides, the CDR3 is TGCGCCAGCAGCGCGGGACACAACACCGGGGAGCTGTTTTTT.

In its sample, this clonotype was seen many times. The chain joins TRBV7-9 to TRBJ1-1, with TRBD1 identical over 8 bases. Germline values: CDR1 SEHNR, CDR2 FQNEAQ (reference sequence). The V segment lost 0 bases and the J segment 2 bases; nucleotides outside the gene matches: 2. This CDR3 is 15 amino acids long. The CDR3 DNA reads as TGTGCCAGCAGCTTAGCGACAGGGGTTAACACTGAAGCTTTCTTT. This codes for CASSLATGVNTEAFF.

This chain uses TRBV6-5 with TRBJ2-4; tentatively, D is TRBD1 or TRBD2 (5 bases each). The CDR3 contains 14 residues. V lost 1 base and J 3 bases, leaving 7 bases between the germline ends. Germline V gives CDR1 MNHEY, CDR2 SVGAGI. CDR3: CASSYLGDKNIQYF. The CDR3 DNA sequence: TGTGCCAGCAGTTACTTGGGGGACAAAAACATTCAGTACTTC.

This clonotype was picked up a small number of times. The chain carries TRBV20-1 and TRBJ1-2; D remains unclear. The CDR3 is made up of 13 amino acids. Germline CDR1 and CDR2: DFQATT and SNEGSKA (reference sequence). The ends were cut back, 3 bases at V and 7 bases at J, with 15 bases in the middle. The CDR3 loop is CSARAGWWGGYTF. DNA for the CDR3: TGCAGTGCTAGGGCGGGATGGTGGGGTGGCTACACCTTC.

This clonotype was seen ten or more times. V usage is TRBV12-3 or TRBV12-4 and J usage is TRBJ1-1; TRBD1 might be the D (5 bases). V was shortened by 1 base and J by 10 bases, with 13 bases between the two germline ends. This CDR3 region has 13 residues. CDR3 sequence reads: CASSLGTGGGAFF. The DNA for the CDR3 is TGTGCCAGCAGTTTAGGGACTGGCGGGGGAGCTTTCTTT.

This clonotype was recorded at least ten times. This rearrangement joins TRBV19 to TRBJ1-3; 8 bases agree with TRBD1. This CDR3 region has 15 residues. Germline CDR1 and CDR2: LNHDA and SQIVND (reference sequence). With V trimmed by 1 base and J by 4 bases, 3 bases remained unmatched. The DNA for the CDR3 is TGTGCCAGTAGTATAGGGACAGGGAGAGGAAACACCATATATTTT. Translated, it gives CASSIGTGRGNTIYF. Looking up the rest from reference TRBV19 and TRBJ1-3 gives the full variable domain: DGGITQSPKYLFRKEGQNVTLSCEQNLNHDAMYWYRQDPGQGLRLIYYSQIVNDFQKGDIAEGYSVSREKKESFPLTVTSAQKNPTAFYLCASSIGTGRGNTIYFGEGSWLTVV.

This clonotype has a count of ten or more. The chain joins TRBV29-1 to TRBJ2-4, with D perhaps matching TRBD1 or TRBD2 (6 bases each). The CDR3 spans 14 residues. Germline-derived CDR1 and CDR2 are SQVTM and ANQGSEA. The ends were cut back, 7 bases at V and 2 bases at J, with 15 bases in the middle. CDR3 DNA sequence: TGCAGCGCCGTGGGGGCGGGAACCAAAAACATTCAGTACTTC. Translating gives CSAVGAGTKNIQYF.

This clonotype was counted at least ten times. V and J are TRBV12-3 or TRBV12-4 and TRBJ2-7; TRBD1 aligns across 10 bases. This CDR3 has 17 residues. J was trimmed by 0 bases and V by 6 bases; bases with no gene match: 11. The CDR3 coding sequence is TGTGCCAGCAGCTCAGGGCTGGGGACAGGGGCCTCCTACGAGCAGTACTTC. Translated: CASSSGLGTGASYEQYF.